These 27 T cell receptor beta chains were all obtained from the same sample, sequenced in a study of T-cell memory formation after mild COVID-19. One entry per CDR3 protein, called by TCRdb with MiXCR from the 5' RACE reads. The table shows 95,000 to 120,000 distinct CDR3 sequences, with 15% to 20% occurring only once. Input material: PBMCs or a T cell subset sorted from them (not recorded which). The source is a man aged 18-30 years who had mild COVID-19 (a few samples of this study predate the infection). Cell type and time point are not known.

CDR3 in DNA: TGTGCCAGCAGTATGAGACGTAACCAGTTCTACAATGAGCAGTTCTTC. It translates to CASSMRRNQFYNEQFF. This chain joins TRBV6-6 and TRBJ2-1; D unresolved. The ends were cut back, 5 bases at V and 3 bases at J, with 17 bases in the middle. The CDR3 consists of 16 residues. Germline V gene sequence: CDR1 MNHNY, CDR2 SVGAGI (reference sequence).

The rearrangement uses TRBV3-1 and TRBJ2-3; 10 bases line up with TRBD1. V lost 4 bases to trimming and J lost 4 bases; unmatched junction nucleotides: 5. The germline CDR1 and CDR2 sequences are LGHDT and YNNKEL (reference sequence). The CDR3 runs to 15 residues. CDR3 DNA: TGTGCCAGCAGCCCCCGGACAGGGGGGTCAGATACGCAGTATTTT. It encodes CASSPRTGGSDTQYF.

In this sample, this clonotype turned up a few times. The rearrangement joins TRBV12-3 or TRBV12-4 to TRBJ2-1; tentatively, D is TRBD2 (5 bases). The germline V and J ends were trimmed by 6 bases and 4 bases, with 16 bases remaining between them. There are 15 residues in the CDR3. CDR3 sequence (DNA): TGTGCCAGCAGCCGAAGTCGTCGAGGGTACAATGAGCAGTTCTTC. It translates to CASSRSRRGYNEQFF.

This clonotype showed up just a few times. This chain joins TRBV24-1 and TRBJ2-5; 8 positions agree with TRBD1. In germline, CDR1 is KGHDR, CDR2 SFDVKD. The CDR3 is 14 residues long. V trimming: 1 base; J trimming: 5 bases; junction bases outside the gene matches: 2. This chain's CDR3 is CATSDFRGQETQYF. The DNA for the CDR3 is TGTGCCACCAGTGATTTCAGGGGGCAGGAGACCCAGTACTTC.

The chain couples TRBV19 to TRBJ1-4; D gene unclear. From germline, CDR1 is LNHDA and CDR2 SQIVND (reference sequence). Trimming took 3 bases from V and 6 from J, leaving 20 bases between them. The CDR3 runs to 17 residues. The CDR3 DNA sequence: TGTGCCAGTAGTATGGTAGACGGGCCGACGCTGTATGAAAAACTGTTTTTT. Translation: CASSMVDGPTLYEKLFF.

At least ten counts were recorded for this clonotype. The chain combines TRBV29-1 with TRBJ2-7, with TRBD1 matching over 11 bases. CDR1 is SQVTM and CDR2 is ANQGSEA in the germline V gene. This CDR3 is built from 15 residues. The V and J ends lost 4 bases and 3 bases, in that order; junction bases with no gene match: 8. The CDR3 coding sequence is TGCAGCGTTGTGTTCGGGACAGGGGGTTACTACGAGCAGTACTTC. Its protein product is CSVVFGTGGYYEQYF.

The gene calls are TRBV7-2 and TRBJ2-1, with D uncertain. The V and J ends lost 5 bases and 10 bases respectively, with 9 bases between them. The CDR3 is 11 residues long. Germline V gene sequence: CDR1 SGHTA, CDR2 FQGNSA. DNA of the CDR3: TGTGCCAGCAGCCCCGTCCGAGAGCAGTTCTTC. As protein: CASSPVREQFF.

This chain links TRBV6-2 or TRBV6-3 with TRBJ2-7; 9 bases are a match to TRBD1. The CDR3 sequence is 12 residues long. Germline V gene data show CDR1 as MNHEY and CDR2 as SVGEGT. V was clipped by 8 bases and J by 4 bases; unmatched bases: 3. DNA for the CDR3: TGTGCCAGCGGGGACAGGGCGTACGAGCAGTACTTC. Its translation: CASGDRAYEQYF.

The rearrangement uses TRBV21-1 and TRBJ2-7; the table's D call of TRBD2 was not tested on the DNA. TRBV21-1 has pseudogene status. The CDR3 length is 14 residues. CDR3 sequence: CASSKEGSSYEQYV. The CDR3 region has the DNA TGTGCCAGCAGCAAAGAGGGCAGCTCCTACGAGCAGTACGTC.

This sequence joins TRBV6-5 and TRBJ2-3; no reliable D call. V was clipped by 4 bases and J by 4 bases, with 12 bases between them. Germline loops: CDR1 MNHEY, CDR2 SVGAGI. The length of the CDR3 is 14 residues. The CDR3 reads CASSFGLSADTQYF. The CDR3 bases are TGTGCCAGCAGTTTCGGGCTTTCGGCAGATACGCAGTATTTT.

This clonotype was counted a few times. The chain joins TRBV6-5 to TRBJ2-4; D is perhaps TRBD1 (5 bases). V lost 7 bases and J lost 1, with 8 bases in between. Germline V gene sequence: CDR1 MNHEY, CDR2 SVGAGI. The CDR3 has 13 residues. The CDR3 loop is CASKGAAKNIQYF. The CDR3 nucleotides read TGTGCCAGCAAAGGGGCGGCCAAAAACATTCAGTACTTC.

This clonotype was seen more than once but under ten times. V and J are TRBV6-6 and TRBJ2-5, with D unclear. Germline CDR1 MNHNY, CDR2 SVGAGI (reference sequence). Trimming pared 0 bases from V and 5 bases from J, leaving 13 bases between. This CDR3 region has 15 residues. The CDR3 spells CASSYSQSTQETQYF. In nucleotides, the CDR3 is TGTGCCAGCAGTTACTCCCAGAGTACCCAGGAGACCCAGTACTTC.

This clonotype was detected a few times. The chain links TRBV10-3 to TRBJ2-3, with D uncertain. The germline gives CDR1 ENHRY, CDR2 SYGVKD. This CDR3 is built from 14 residues. The V end lost 0 bases, the J end lost 4 bases, and 8 bases lay between the germline ends. CDR3 sequence: CAISESGMADTQYF. The CDR3 DNA reads TGTGCCATCAGTGAGTCGGGAATGGCAGATACGCAGTATTTT.

In its sample, this clonotype was seen many times. The V gene is TRBV7-2, the J gene TRBJ2-5; TRBD2 matches 8 bases. This CDR3 spans 13 amino acids. Per germline, CDR1 SGHTA and CDR2 FQGNSA. With 8 bases clipped from V and 5 bases from J, the junction kept 7 bases outside the gene matches. The CDR3 bases are TGTGCCAGCTCGAACGGGGGGGTGGAGACCCAGTACTTC. This codes for CASSNGGVETQYF.

This clonotype was detected many times. The gene calls are TRBV7-2 and TRBJ2-6; D uncertain. V gave up 1 base and J gave up 1 base, with 5 bases separating them. CDR1 and CDR2 from the germline V gene are SGHTA and FQGNSA. The CDR3 totals 15 residues. The CDR3 DNA follows: TGTGCCAGCAGCTTAGGAGGTTCTGGGGCCAACGTCCTGACTTTC. Protein: CASSLGGSGANVLTF.

This chain joins TRBV29-1 and TRBJ2-3; D uncertain. Germline V gives CDR1 SQVTM, CDR2 ANQGSEA. The CDR3 totals 13 residues. The germline V and J ends were trimmed by 7 bases and 2 bases, with 13 bases remaining between them. The CDR3 DNA sequence: TGCAGCGCACTACCACACTCCACAGATACGCAGTATTTT. This encodes CSALPHSTDTQYF.

This clonotype was observed a few times. The chain carries TRBV12-3 or TRBV12-4 and TRBJ2-7, with D perhaps TRBD1 (6 bases). The V end lost 6 bases, the J end lost 5 bases, and 11 bases lay between the germline ends. This CDR3 comprises 12 residues. DNA of the CDR3: TGTGCCAGCAGCCTACAGGGTAACGAGCAGTACTTC. Translation gives CASSLQGNEQYF.

The chain carries TRBV12-3 or TRBV12-4 and TRBJ2-3, with D possibly TRBD1 on 6 matching bases. The V gene lost 6 bases and the J gene lost 1 base, with 11 bases spanning the gap. This CDR3 comprises 14 residues. CDR3 amino acids: CASRSNRGTDTQYF. The CDR3 nucleotides are TGTGCCAGCAGATCAAACAGGGGCACAGATACGCAGTATTTT.

The V and J genes are TRBV5-1 and TRBJ2-7, with TRBD1 identical over 8 bases. The length of the CDR3 is 13 residues. The germline CDR1 and CDR2 sequences are SGHRS and YFSETQ. V was clipped by 0 bases and J by 9 bases; unmatched bases: 5. CDR3 sequence (DNA): TGCGCCAGCAGCTTGGAGCGACAGGGGAGGCAGTACGTC. Translated, it gives CASSLERQGRQYV.

J is TRBJ2-3 and V is TRBV24-1; possible D gene TRBD2, 7 bases. CDR3 length equals 16 residues. Trimming cost V 4 bases and J 4 bases, with 17 bases left between them. Germline loops: CDR1 KGHDR, CDR2 SFDVKD. CDR3 in DNA: TGTGCCACCAGTGACGGTAGTTCGGGGGGCGCAGATACGCAGTATTTT. Its protein is CATSDGSSGGADTQYF.

This chain joins TRBV10-3 and TRBJ2-3; D might be TRBD2 (5 bases). The CDR3 spans 13 residues. Trimming stripped 8 bases from V and 0 bases from J, with 9 bases between. Germline V gene lookup returns CDR1 ENHRY and CDR2 SYGVKD. The CDR3: CAIRGSSTDTQYF. The DNA of the CDR3 is TGTGCCATCCGGGGTTCTAGCACAGATACGCAGTATTTT.

This clonotype turned up a few times. V is TRBV7-8 and J is TRBJ1-2; TRBD1 matches 9 bases. Germline V gives CDR1 SGHVS, CDR2 FQNEAQ. With V trimmed by 4 bases and J by 8 bases, 8 bases remained unmatched. The CDR3 runs to 14 residues. Here the CDR3 DNA reads TGTGCCAGCAGCTCGGACAGGGGAGTGACAGGCTACACCTTC. Translation gives CASSSDRGVTGYTF.

The chain is built from TRBV7-3 and TRBJ2-3, with D tentatively TRBD1 or TRBD2 (6 bases each). With 5 bases removed from V and 2 bases from J, the gap between germline ends came to 14 bases. Per germline, CDR1 SGHTA and CDR2 FQGTGA. This CDR3 comprises 15 residues. CDR3 in DNA: TGTGCCAGCAGCAACGACCCGGGGGCCACAGATACGCAGTATTTT. It specifies CASSNDPGATDTQYF.

V gene TRBV12-5 combines with J gene TRBJ2-5, with D tentatively TRBD1 (6 bases). The CDR3 length is 14 residues. Germline values: CDR1 LGHNT, CDR2 FRNRAP. Trimming left V 2 bases short and J 4 bases short, with 11 bases between. The CDR3 loop reads CASGLRTGLETQYF. CDR3 nucleotide sequence: TGTGCTAGTGGTTTGAGAACAGGGTTAGAGACCCAGTACTTC.

This clonotype was counted a few times. The J gene is TRBJ1-1, the V gene TRBV5-1; 8 nucleotides line up with TRBD1. V shed 2 bases and J 6 bases; nucleotides not matched to a gene: 3. The CDR3 has 13 amino acids. Germline CDR1 and CDR2: SGHRS and YFSETQ. The CDR3 DNA sequence: TGCGCCAGCAGCTTTGCAGGGGGCCCTGAAGCTTTCTTT. It codes for CASSFAGGPEAFF. The whole variable domain, remainder taken from reference TRBV5-1 and TRBJ1-1, is KAGVTQTPRYLIKTRGQQVTLSCSPISGHRSVSWYQQTPGQGLQFLFEYFSETQRNKGNFPGRFSGRQFSNSRSEMNVSTLELGDSALYLCASSFAGGPEAFFGQGTRLTVV.

The genes are TRBV6-5 and TRBJ2-1; D is unclear. Trimming removed 8 bases at V and 11 bases at J, with 13 bases between. Germline assignment: CDR1 MNHEY and CDR2 SVGAGI. The CDR3 spans 11 residues. The CDR3 bases are TGTGCCAGCGGGCGCCTAGACAAGCAGTTCTTC. Its translation: CASGRLDKQFF.

This chain joins TRBV5-1 and TRBJ1-6, with 7 positions matching TRBD1. J lost 9 bases, V lost 0 bases, and 6 bases had no gene match. The CDR3 is 15 amino acids. The V gene's germline CDR1 is SGHRS and CDR2 YFSETQ. The DNA of the CDR3 is TGCGCCAGCAGCTTGGCCGGGACAGATCCTTCACCCCTCCACTTT. This translates into CASSLAGTDPSPLHF.